Following are 4 T cell receptor beta chains from one sample sequenced in a study of blood T cell repertoires in COVID-19. TCRdb keeps only in-frame clones here, not all; method: immunoSEQ multiplex PCR. This table has approximately 250,000 clones, about 88% appearing once. Sequenced input: peripheral blood. Receptors were obtained from a man aged 35-49 years with acute or convalescent COVID-19.

The V and J genes are TRBV10-3 and TRBJ1-1; D uncertain. The V gene lost 7 bases and the J gene lost 0 bases, with 9 bases spanning the gap. Germline values: CDR1 ENHRY, CDR2 SYGVKD. This CDR3 is built from 13 residues. CDR3 bases: TGTGCCATCAAAGAGGCGATGAACACTGAAGCTTTCTTT. It translates to CAIKEAMNTEAFF.

The genes are TRBV12-3 or TRBV12-4 and TRBJ2-7, with 9 positions matching TRBD1. The CDR3 is made up of 13 amino acids. J gave up 2 bases and V 6 bases, and 2 bases lay outside the gene matches. The chain's CDR3 is CASSRDRAYEQYF. As DNA, the CDR3 is TGTGCCAGCAGCCGGGACAGGGCCTACGAGCAGTACTTC.

The genes are TRBV7-9 and TRBJ1-1, with 8 positions matching TRBD1. The germline CDR1 and CDR2 sequences are SEHNR and FQNEAQ (reference sequence). The CDR3 has 14 amino acids. With V trimmed by 1 base and J by 6 bases, 4 bases remained unmatched. The chain's CDR3 is CASSLVGQGPEAFF. Here the CDR3 DNA reads TGTGCCAGCAGCTTAGTAGGACAGGGACCTGAAGCTTTCTTT.

V usage is TRBV12-5 and J usage is TRBJ2-1; maybe TRBD1 (8 bases). Trimming left V 0 bases short and J 10 bases short, with 16 bases between. Germline assignment: CDR1 LGHNT and CDR2 FRNRAP. CDR3 size: 15 residues. DNA for the CDR3: TGTGCTAGTGGTTTGGTACAGGGGGGGGCGGAGGAGCAGTTCTTC. As protein: CASGLVQGGAEEQFF.